Listed here are 15 T cell receptor beta chains from one sample, sequenced in a study of CD8 T cells in ankylosing spondylitis. Each CDR3 protein gets one entry after TCRdb re-called the 5' RACE reads with MiXCR. Of about 800,000 distinct CDR3 sequences in the sample, about an eighth were seen once. General study results and limits: A motif in TCR beta, a set of roughly eight highly homologous variants, appeared characteristic of ankylosing spondylitis blood.

What these receptors recognize is not known. Sample: blood, either unsorted or a sorted T cell fraction (not recorded which). All receptors come from a male donor with ankylosing spondylitis.

V and J are TRBV24-1 and TRBJ2-7, with D uncertain. The CDR3 has 13 residues. Trimming took 5 bases from V and 3 from J, leaving 10 bases between them. The germline V gene encodes CDR1 KGHDR and CDR2 SFDVKD. DNA of the CDR3: TGTGCCACCAGTGTAGGTTCTGACTACGAGCAGTACTTC. Translating it yields CATSVGSDYEQYF.

The chain couples TRBV14 to TRBJ1-2; 12 nucleotides agree with TRBD1. Looked up from germline, CDR1 is SGHDN and CDR2 is FVKESK. V shed 1 base and J 2 bases; nucleotides not matched to a gene: 11. This CDR3 has 19 amino acids. The DNA of the CDR3 is TGTGCCAGCAGCCAAGGCCACCGGGACAGGGGGCCTTCCAACTATGGCTACACCTTC. It is translated as CASSQGHRDRGPSNYGYTF.

This chain links TRBV6-1 with TRBJ2-6; 11 bases agree with TRBD1. V lost 4 bases and J lost 0; bases outside the gene matches: 8. This CDR3 spans 19 amino acids. The germline V gene encodes CDR1 MNHNS and CDR2 SASEGT. In DNA, the CDR3 is TGTGCCAGCAGTGTTTCTTCCGGGACAGGGGGCTCTGGGGCCAACGTCCTGACTTTC. Protein: CASSVSSGTGGSGANVLTF.

This clonotype was detected ten times or more. This sequence joins TRBV7-2 and TRBJ2-3, with D unclear. Germline V gives CDR1 SGHTA, CDR2 FQGNSA. The CDR3 has 15 residues. V gave up 0 bases and J gave up 2 bases, with 9 bases separating them. The CDR3 sequence is CASSLAGSLTDTQYF. The CDR3 bases are TGTGCCAGCAGCTTAGCGGGGTCCCTCACAGATACGCAGTATTTT.

The chain is built from TRBV6-1 and TRBJ1-4; D is undetermined. Germline values: CDR1 MNHNS, CDR2 SASEGT. Trimming pared 8 bases from V and 0 bases from J, leaving 13 bases between. This CDR3 spans 15 amino acids. CDR3 in DNA: TGTGCCAGCCGAACCCACGGCGCAACTAATGAAAAACTGTTTTTT. Residues: CASRTHGATNEKLFF.

The sample holds a few counts of this clonotype. The chain employs TRBV15 and TRBJ2-3, with D unclear. Trimming cost V 1 base and J 0 bases, with 11 bases left between them. The CDR3 consists of 16 residues. Germline CDR1 reads LNHNV; CDR2 reads YYDKDF (reference sequence). Here the CDR3 DNA reads TGTGCCACCAGCAGAGGTGGTTGGTCTAGCACAGATACGCAGTATTTT. Protein: CATSRGGWSSTDTQYF.

This clonotype was picked up a small number of times. The CDR3 protein is CASTWTGPLYGYTF. The CDR3 nucleotides read TGTGCCAGCACCTGGACAGGGCCTCTCTATGGCTACACCTTC. J is TRBJ1-2 and V is TRBV6-1; the match to TRBD1 covers 8 bases. V shed 7 bases and J 4 bases; nucleotides not matched to a gene: 8. Per germline, CDR1 MNHNS and CDR2 SASEGT. The CDR3 has 14 amino acids.

This clonotype has only a few counts. This chain uses TRBV20-1 with TRBJ2-5; 9 bases agree with TRBD2. With 6 bases clipped from V and 2 bases from J, the junction kept 4 bases outside the gene matches. Germline assignment: CDR1 DFQATT and CDR2 SNEGSKA (reference sequence). The CDR3 runs 13 residues. The CDR3 is CSAPTSGQETQYF. In DNA form, the CDR3 reads TGCAGTGCACCGACTAGCGGTCAAGAGACCCAGTACTTC.

The V call is TRBV6-5, the J call TRBJ2-3, with 14 bases that match TRBD2. The CDR3 sequence is 16 residues long. Germline lookup yields CDR1 MNHEY and CDR2 SVGAGI. V lost 2 bases to trimming and J lost 3 bases; unmatched junction nucleotides: 1. The CDR3 coding sequence is TGTGCCAGCAGTTACGGGACTAGCGGGAGAACAGATACGCAGTATTTT. Protein product: CASSYGTSGRTDTQYF.

This clonotype was counted many times. The chain is built from TRBV20-1 and TRBJ2-7, with 8 bases fitting TRBD1. The CDR3 runs to 13 residues. From germline, CDR1 is DFQATT and CDR2 SNEGSKA (reference sequence). With V trimmed by 1 base and J by 2 bases, 1 base remained unmatched. The CDR3 coding sequence is TGCAGTGCTAGAGGGGACAGGCCCTACGAGCAGTACTTC. Its protein product is CSARGDRPYEQYF.

This clonotype occurred a few times. A much larger clonotype is one base distant, so this may be a read error. V usage is TRBV7-2 and J usage is TRBJ1-1, with D maybe TRBD1 (6 bases). V lost 3 bases to trimming and J lost 5 bases, with 10 bases between them. This CDR3 contains 13 residues. CDR1 is SGHTA, CDR2 FQGNSA, per germline. As DNA, the CDR3 is TGTGCCAGCAGCTTTCTGGGGGCAACTGAAGCTTTCTTT. This codes for CASSFLGATEAFF.

This clonotype was recorded at least ten times. The V and J genes are TRBV7-2 and TRBJ2-6; the D is unclear. The CDR3 covers 15 residues. Trimming stripped 1 base from V and 1 base from J, with 5 bases between. Germline V gene data show CDR1 as SGHTA and CDR2 as FQGNSA. The CDR3 is CASSLVLSGANVLTF. CDR3 nucleotide sequence: TGTGCCAGCAGCTTAGTACTGTCTGGGGCCAACGTCCTGACTTTC.

This clonotype showed up just a few times. CDR3 region: CSSSRGTWGHGAEAFF. In nucleotides, the CDR3 is TGCAGTTCCTCAAGAGGTACATGGGGACATGGGGCTGAAGCTTTCTTT. The rearrangement joins TRBV20-1 to TRBJ1-1; TRBD1 might be the D (6 bases). V was cut by 8 bases and J by 6 bases, with 28 bases left in between. This CDR3 has 16 amino acids. Germline assignment: CDR1 DFQATT and CDR2 SNEGSKA (reference sequence).

This clonotype has a handful of counts. In DNA, the CDR3 is TGTGCCAGCTTGGTTGGGAACACTGAAGCTTTCTTT. As protein: CASLVGNTEAFF. The chain uses TRBV6-1 and TRBJ1-1; D gene ambiguous. The germline V gene encodes CDR1 MNHNS and CDR2 SASEGT. This CDR3 has 12 amino acids. V gave up 8 bases and J gave up 1 base, with 8 bases separating them.

Only a few counts were recorded for this clonotype. The CDR3 region is CASSLIYSGANVLTF. CDR3 nucleotide sequence: TGTGCCAGCAGCCTCATTTACTCTGGGGCCAACGTCCTGACTTTC. The chain recombines TRBV7-9 with TRBJ2-6; D remains ambiguous. The V end was cut by 5 bases, the J end by 0 bases, with 8 bases between. From germline, CDR1 is SEHNR and CDR2 FQNEAQ (reference sequence). This CDR3 spans 15 amino acids.